A single sample is the source of the 2 T cell receptor beta chains below, sequenced in a study of spatial heterogeneity in lung cancer. Whole-study findings and limits: Within tumors, counts of expanded alpha and beta TCRs tracked tumor mutation counts.

Time point indicated: sample taken at primary tumor resection. No antigen has been identified for these receptors. TCRdb independently ran MiXCR on the 5' RACE reads; one entry per CDR3 protein. The sample holds nearly 1,500 distinct CDR3 sequences, 24% seen once. The sample consisted of lung tumor tissue, taken at surgery. These receptors were collected from a female donor with early-stage non-small cell lung cancer.

This clonotype was seen ten or more times. This sequence joins TRBV18 and TRBJ1-1; 10 nucleotides match TRBD1. The CDR3 is made up of 16 amino acids. Germline CDR1 and CDR2: KGHSH and LQKENI. After removal of 3 bases from V and 0 bases from J, the junction contained 4 bases not matched to a gene. In DNA form, the CDR3 reads TGTGCCAGCTCACCTTTGGGACAGGGGTTGAACACTGAAGCTTTCTTT. Its protein product is CASSPLGQGLNTEAFF.

This clonotype came up a few times. This chain uses TRBV20-1 with TRBJ2-3, with 10 bases identical to TRBD2. Germline CDR1 DFQATT, CDR2 SNEGSKA (reference sequence). Trimming removed 5 bases from V and 0 bases from J; junction bases left unmatched: 11. CDR3 length: 17 amino acids. The CDR3 nucleotides read TGCAGTGCTCCCTCGGGTAGCGGGAGGTATAGCACAGATACGCAGTATTTT. Protein sequence: CSAPSGSGRYSTDTQYF.